The rows below give T cell receptor beta chains drawn from one sample of a study of T-cell memory formation after mild COVID-19. TCRdb reprocessed the 5' RACE reads via MiXCR and lists one record per CDR3 protein. Of about 350,000 distinct CDR3 sequences in the sample, more than 20% were seen once. Sequenced: PBMCs or a T cell subset sorted from them (not recorded which). The receptor set was obtained from a man aged 18-30 years who had mild COVID-19 (a few samples of this study predate the infection). Cell type and time point are not known. Both conserved end residues are part of each CDR3. Each record gives: D gene, V gene, J gene, clone size, CDR3 protein, CDR3 DNA. D genes are given only for firm matches. Clone size is stated in some rows and not others, as once, few, many or a class when expanded.

NA,TRBV6-5,TRBJ1-1,NA,CASRRRRGATATEAFF,TGTGCCAGCAGGAGGAGGAGGGGGGCCACGGCCACTGAAGCTTTCTTT
NA,TRBV24-1,TRBJ2-1,NA,CATSDFRGNEQFF,TGTGCCACCAGTGATTTCCGGGGCAATGAGCAGTTCTTC
NA,TRBV5-1,TRBJ2-5,NA,CASSLAYTQETQYF,TGCGCCAGCAGCTTGGCGTATACACAAGAGACCCAGTACTTC
NA,TRBV9,TRBJ2-7,few,CASSLTAGREGYEQYF,TGTGCCAGCAGCCTCACCGCTGGTCGTGAGGGCTACGAGCAGTACTTC
TRBD1,TRBV5-1,TRBJ1-1,few,CASSPHGQANTEAFF,TGCGCCAGCAGCCCTCACGGACAGGCGAACACTGAAGCTTTCTTT
NA,TRBV21-1,TRBJ2-7,NA,CASSNLSDRLYEQYF,TGTGCCAGCAGCAACCTTTCTGACAGACTCTACGAGCAGTACTTC
TRBD1,TRBV27,TRBJ2-3,few,CASSGDRGLIGDTQYF,TGTGCCAGCAGCGGGGACAGGGGGCTGATCGGGGATACGCAGTATTTT
NA,TRBV7-2,TRBJ1-6,NA,CASSPTAMGSPLHF,TGTGCCAGCAGCCCCACCGCGATGGGTTCACCCCTCCACTTT
TRBD2,TRBV4-2,TRBJ2-1,few,CASSQEGRLTSGGTEQFF,TGTGCCAGCAGCCAAGAAGGCCGACTCACTAGCGGGGGCACCGAGCAGTTCTTC
NA,TRBV12-3/TRBV12-4,TRBJ1-2,few,CASSARPGHGYTF,TGTGCCAGCAGCGCCCGACCGGGTCATGGCTACACCTTC
TRBD1,TRBV27,TRBJ1-2,once,CASSFTDRGNYGYTF,TGTGCCAGCAGTTTCACGGACAGGGGAAACTATGGCTACACCTTC
NA,TRBV7-2,TRBJ1-4,NA,CASSFFGSPGEKLFF,TGTGCCAGCAGCTTTTTTGGTAGTCCAGGCGAAAAACTGTTTTTT
NA,TRBV7-6,TRBJ2-3,NA,CASSLGLTGTDTQYF,TGTGCCAGCAGCTTAGGGCTGACCGGCACAGATACGCAGTATTTT
NA,TRBV29-1,TRBJ2-2,NA,CSVARNTGELFF,TGCAGCGTTGCCAGGAACACCGGGGAGCTGTTTTTT
NA,TRBV5-1,TRBJ2-1,few,CASSLGTAVGVNEQFF,TGCGCCAGCAGCTTGGGGACAGCCGTGGGGGTTAATGAGCAGTTCTTC
NA,TRBV20-1,TRBJ2-3,NA,CSARTASTDTQYF,TGCAGTGCTCGGACAGCTAGCACAGATACGCAGTATTTT
NA,TRBV7-9,TRBJ1-1,few,CASSLWQKEAFF,TGTGCCAGCAGCTTGTGGCAGAAGGAAGCTTTCTTT
NA,TRBV4-3,TRBJ1-5,NA,CASSPRGGDGHQPQHF,TGCGCCAGCAGCCCCCGTGGGGGGGACGGACATCAGCCCCAGCATTTT
NA,TRBV4-2,TRBJ2-7,NA,CASSQGVSSLSYEQYF,TGTGCCAGCAGCCAAGGGGTTTCCTCCTTATCCTACGAGCAGTACTTC
NA,TRBV7-9,TRBJ2-2,NA,CASAGQTGELFF,TGTGCCAGCGCGGGACAGACCGGGGAGCTGTTTTTT
TRBD2,TRBV4-2,TRBJ2-5,NA,CASSQILADQETQYF,TGTGCCAGCAGCCAGATCCTAGCGGATCAAGAGACCCAGTACTTC
NA,TRBV24-1,TRBJ1-1,NA,CATSGQNTEAFF,TGTGCCACCAGTGGCCAGAACACTGAAGCTTTCTTT
NA,TRBV19,TRBJ1-1,once,CASSLVSLNTEAFF,TGTGCCAGTAGCCTAGTCTCTCTGAACACTGAAGCTTTCTTT
NA,TRBV6-2/TRBV6-3,TRBJ1-5,NA,CASSYLSYQPQHF,TGTGCCAGCAGTTACCTATCCTATCAGCCCCAGCATTTT
NA,TRBV7-9,TRBJ1-2,NA,CASTQQGPYGYTF,TGTGCCAGCACCCAACAAGGGCCCTATGGCTACACCTTC
TRBD2,TRBV5-4,TRBJ2-2,few,CASSTAGGNTGELFF,TGTGCCAGCAGTACCGCGGGGGGGAACACCGGGGAGCTGTTTTTT
NA,TRBV27,TRBJ2-6,NA,CASRITGANVLTF,TGTGCCAGCAGAATAACTGGGGCCAACGTCCTGACTTTC
TRBD1,TRBV5-1,TRBJ1-3,few,CASSLTTGRTGNTIYF,TGCGCCAGCAGCTTAACGACAGGGAGGACTGGAAACACCATATATTTT
TRBD1,TRBV7-2,TRBJ1-1,NA,CASRQTGSTEAFF,TGTGCCAGCAGACAGACAGGGAGTACTGAAGCTTTCTTT
NA,TRBV4-1,TRBJ2-2,NA,CASSQDGGRGGGELFF,TGCGCCAGCAGCCAAGATGGCGGCAGGGGCGGCGGGGAGCTGTTTTTT
NA,TRBV18,TRBJ2-1,NA,CASSPPLLHRVSSYNEQFF,TGTGCCAGCTCACCACCGTTACTGCACAGAGTGAGCTCCTACAATGAGCAGTTCTTC
NA,TRBV5-1,TRBJ2-5,few,CASSLAPNKETQYF,TGCGCCAGCAGCTTGGCCCCGAATAAAGAGACCCAGTACTTC
NA,TRBV7-2,TRBJ1-3,NA,CASSLGLTTHSGNTIYF,TGTGCCAGCAGCTTAGGTCTAACGACCCACTCTGGAAACACCATATATTTT
NA,TRBV18,TRBJ1-5,NA,CASSPNLNQPQHF,TGTGCCAGCTCACCCAACCTGAATCAGCCCCAGCATTTT
NA,TRBV18,TRBJ1-6,few,CASSPTGGADSPLHF,TGTGCCAGCTCACCTACCGGGGGGGCGGATTCACCCCTCCACTTT
NA,TRBV12-3/TRBV12-4,TRBJ1-2,many,CASSLAHVPDGYTF,TGTGCCAGCAGTTTAGCGCATGTCCCGGATGGCTACACCTTC
NA,TRBV7-2,TRBJ2-1,many,CASSGYHNEQFF,TGTGCCAGCAGCGGATATCACAATGAGCAGTTCTTC
TRBD1,TRBV10-3,TRBJ1-3,NA,CAISGQGSPGNTIYF,TGTGCCATCAGCGGACAGGGAAGCCCTGGAAACACCATATATTTT
NA,TRBV7-9,TRBJ1-4,few,CASSRRGVREKLFF,TGTGCCAGCAGCCGACGGGGGGTACGGGAAAAACTGTTTTTT
NA,TRBV7-2,TRBJ2-6,NA,CASSPRGRGANVLTF,TGTGCCAGCAGCCCCCGTGGGCGAGGGGCCAACGTCCTGACTTTC
TRBD2,TRBV7-3,TRBJ2-3,few,CASSTTGLAAHTDTQYF,TGTGCCAGCAGTACAACGGGACTAGCGGCTCACACAGATACGCAGTATTTT
NA,TRBV5-1,TRBJ1-4,few,CASSLGATTSNEKLFF,TGCGCCAGCAGCTTGGGGGCGACGACGAGCAATGAAAAACTGTTTTTT
NA,TRBV19,TRBJ1-1,NA,CASTVGGVNTEAFF,TGTGCCAGTACGGTGGGGGGTGTAAACACTGAAGCTTTCTTT
TRBD2,TRBV28,TRBJ2-3,few,CASSSLAAYTDTQYF,TGTGCCAGCAGTTCCCTAGCGGCTTACACAGATACGCAGTATTTT
NA,TRBV20-1,TRBJ1-1,NA,CSARRELNTEAFF,TGCAGTGCTAGGAGAGAACTAAACACTGAAGCTTTCTTT
TRBD2,TRBV5-4,TRBJ2-3,once,CASSLAGEGGTDTQYF,TGTGCCAGCAGCTTGGCGGGGGAGGGTGGCACAGATACGCAGTATTTT
NA,TRBV14,TRBJ2-5,few,CASSQDPGARETQYF,TGTGCCAGCAGCCAAGATCCGGGGGCACGCGAGACCCAGTACTTC
NA,TRBV7-3,TRBJ2-3,NA,CASSLGTVSTDTQYF,TGTGCCAGCAGCCTCGGGACGGTGAGCACAGATACGCAGTATTTT
TRBD1,TRBV5-1,TRBJ1-1,few,CASRDRSNTEAFF,TGCGCCAGCAGGGACAGGTCGAACACTGAAGCTTTCTTT
NA,TRBV6-5,TRBJ1-2,NA,CASSAGYDGYTF,TGTGCCAGCAGTGCAGGGTACGATGGCTACACATTC
TRBD2,TRBV5-1,TRBJ2-5,few,CASSFWGGGETQYF,TGCGCCAGCAGCTTCTGGGGGGGTGGAGAGACCCAGTACTTC
TRBD2,TRBV6-4,TRBJ2-2,few,CASSPREGAGELFF,TGTGCCAGCAGCCCCAGGGAGGGAGCCGGGGAGCTGTTTTTT
TRBD2,TRBV6-5,TRBJ2-5,few,CASSYSWTSGGAAETQYF,TGTGCCAGCAGTTACTCGTGGACTAGCGGGGGGGCCGCAGAGACCCAGTACTTC
NA,TRBV15,TRBJ1-4,few,CATNRDSGDEKLFF,TGTGCCACCAACAGAGATTCAGGGGATGAAAAACTGTTTTTT
TRBD1,TRBV29-1,TRBJ2-3,NA,CSGAGTGLTDTQYF,TGCAGCGGAGCCGGGACAGGGTTGACAGATACGCAGTATTTT
TRBD1,TRBV12-3/TRBV12-4,TRBJ1-1,few,CASSPGDRVMNTEAFF,TGTGCCAGCAGTCCGGGGGACAGGGTTATGAACACTGAAGCTTTCTTT
NA,TRBV4-1,TRBJ2-2,few,CASSQSVTVSTGELFF,TGCGCCAGCAGCCAATCCGTGACAGTGAGCACCGGGGAGCTGTTTTTT
NA,TRBV6-2/TRBV6-3,TRBJ2-4,NA,CASSLPEGTIQYF,TGTGCCAGCAGTTTACCCGAAGGGACCATTCAGTACTTC